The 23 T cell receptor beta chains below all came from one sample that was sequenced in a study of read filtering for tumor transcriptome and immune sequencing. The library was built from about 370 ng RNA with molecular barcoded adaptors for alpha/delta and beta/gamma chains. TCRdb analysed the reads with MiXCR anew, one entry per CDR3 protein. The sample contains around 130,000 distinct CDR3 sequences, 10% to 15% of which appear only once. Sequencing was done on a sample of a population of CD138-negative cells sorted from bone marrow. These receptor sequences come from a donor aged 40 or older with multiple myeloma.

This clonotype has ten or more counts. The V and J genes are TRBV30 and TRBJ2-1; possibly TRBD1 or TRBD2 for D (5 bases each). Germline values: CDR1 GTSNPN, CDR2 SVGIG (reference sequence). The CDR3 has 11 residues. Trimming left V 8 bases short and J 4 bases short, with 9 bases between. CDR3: CAGGVYNEQFF. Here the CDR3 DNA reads TGTGCCGGGGGAGTGTACAATGAGCAGTTCTTC.

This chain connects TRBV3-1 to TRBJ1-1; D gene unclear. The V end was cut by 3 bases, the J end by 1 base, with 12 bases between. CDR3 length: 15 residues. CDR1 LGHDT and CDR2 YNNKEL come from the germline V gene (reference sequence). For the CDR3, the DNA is TGTGCCAGCAGCCAGCTATGGCACCAGAACACTGAAGCTTTCTTT. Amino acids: CASSQLWHQNTEAFF.

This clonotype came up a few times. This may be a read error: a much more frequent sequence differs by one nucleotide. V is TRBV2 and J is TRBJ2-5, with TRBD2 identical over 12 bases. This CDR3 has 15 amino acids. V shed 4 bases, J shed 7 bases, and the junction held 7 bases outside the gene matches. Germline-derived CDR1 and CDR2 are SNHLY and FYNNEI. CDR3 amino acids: CASSGSSGRAVTQYF. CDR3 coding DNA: TGTGCCAGCAGTGGGTCTAGCGGGAGGGCCGTGACCCAGTACTTC.

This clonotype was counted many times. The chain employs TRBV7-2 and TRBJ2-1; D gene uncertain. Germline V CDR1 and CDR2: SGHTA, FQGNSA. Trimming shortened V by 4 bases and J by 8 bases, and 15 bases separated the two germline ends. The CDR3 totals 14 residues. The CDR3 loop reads CASSSVASFDEQFF. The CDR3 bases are TGTGCCAGCAGCTCCGTAGCATCGTTCGATGAGCAGTTCTTC. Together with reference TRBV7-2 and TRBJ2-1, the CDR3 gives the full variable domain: GAGVSQSPSNKVTEKGKDVELRCDPISGHTALYWYRQSLGQGLEFLIYFQGNSAPDKSGLPSDRFSAERTGGSVSTLTIQRTQQEDSAVYLCASSSVASFDEQFFGPGTRLTVL.

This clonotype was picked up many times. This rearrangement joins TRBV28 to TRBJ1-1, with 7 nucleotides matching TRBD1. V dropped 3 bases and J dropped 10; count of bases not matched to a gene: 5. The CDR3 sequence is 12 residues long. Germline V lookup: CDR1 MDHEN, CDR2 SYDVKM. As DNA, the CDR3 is TGTGCCAGCAGTTTCCGACAGGGAAGAGCTTTCTTT. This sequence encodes CASSFRQGRAFF.

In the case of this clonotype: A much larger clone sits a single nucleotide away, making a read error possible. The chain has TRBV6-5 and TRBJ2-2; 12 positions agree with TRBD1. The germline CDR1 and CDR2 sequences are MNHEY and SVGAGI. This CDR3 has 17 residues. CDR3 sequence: CASRYSRDRGHTGELFF. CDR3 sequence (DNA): TGTGCCAGCAGATACTCGAGGGACAGGGGGCACACCGGGGAGCTGTTTTTT.

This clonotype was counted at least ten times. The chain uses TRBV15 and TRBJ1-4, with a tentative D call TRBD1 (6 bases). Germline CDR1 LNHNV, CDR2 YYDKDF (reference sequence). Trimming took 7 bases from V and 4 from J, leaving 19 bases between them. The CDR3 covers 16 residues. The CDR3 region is CATTESPGAHNEKLFF. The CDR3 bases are TGTGCCACCACCGAGAGTCCAGGGGCCCATAATGAAAAACTGTTTTTT.

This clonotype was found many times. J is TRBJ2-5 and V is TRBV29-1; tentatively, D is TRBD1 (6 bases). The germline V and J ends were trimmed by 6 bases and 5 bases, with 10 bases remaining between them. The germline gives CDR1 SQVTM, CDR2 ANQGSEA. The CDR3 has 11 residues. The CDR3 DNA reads TGCAGCGTGGACAGAGCGGAGACCCAGTACTTC. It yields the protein CSVDRAETQYF. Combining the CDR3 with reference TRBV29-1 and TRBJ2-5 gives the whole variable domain SAVISQKPSRDICQRGTSLTIQCQVDSQVTMMFWYRQQPGQSLTLIATANQGSEATYESGFVIDKFPISRPNLTFSTLTVSNMSPEDSSIYLCSVDRAETQYFGPGTRLLVL.

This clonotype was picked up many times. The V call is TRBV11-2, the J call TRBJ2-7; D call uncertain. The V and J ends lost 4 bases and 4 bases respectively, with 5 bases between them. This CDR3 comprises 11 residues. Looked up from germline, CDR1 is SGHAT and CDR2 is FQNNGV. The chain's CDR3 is CASSSSYEQYF. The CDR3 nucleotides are TGTGCCAGCAGCTCCTCTTACGAGCAGTACTTC.

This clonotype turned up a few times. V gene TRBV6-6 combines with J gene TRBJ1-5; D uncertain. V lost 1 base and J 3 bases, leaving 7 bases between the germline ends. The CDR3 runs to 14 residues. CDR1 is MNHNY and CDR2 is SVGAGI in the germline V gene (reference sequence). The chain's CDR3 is CASSYFGFNQPQHF. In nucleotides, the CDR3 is TGTGCCAGCAGTTACTTCGGTTTCAATCAGCCCCAGCATTTT.

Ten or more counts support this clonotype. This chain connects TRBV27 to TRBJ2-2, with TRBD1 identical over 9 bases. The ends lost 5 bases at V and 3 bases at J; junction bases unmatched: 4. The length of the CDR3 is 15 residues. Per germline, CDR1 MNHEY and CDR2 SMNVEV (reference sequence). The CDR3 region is CASSRGQGYTGELFF. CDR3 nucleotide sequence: TGTGCCAGCAGTCGGGGACAGGGTTACACCGGGGAGCTGTTTTTT.

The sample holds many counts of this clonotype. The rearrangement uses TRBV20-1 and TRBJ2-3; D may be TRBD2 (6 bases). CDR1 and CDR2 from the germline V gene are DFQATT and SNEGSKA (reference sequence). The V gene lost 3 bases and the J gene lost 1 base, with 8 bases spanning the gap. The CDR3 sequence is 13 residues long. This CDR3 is CSARGGGTDTQYF. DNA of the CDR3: TGCAGTGCTAGGGGGGGTGGCACAGATACGCAGTATTTT.

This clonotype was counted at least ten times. CDR3 nucleotides: TGCGCCAGCAGTGAGTCCGGCGTCCAAATTCAGTACTTC. This sequence encodes CASSESGVQIQYF. The chain employs TRBV10-1 and TRBJ2-4; unclear D gene. The CDR3 contains 13 residues. Germline CDR1 is WNHNN and CDR2 is SYGVQD (reference sequence). Between the trimmed V and J ends, which lost 0 bases and 10 bases, there was a span of 10 bases.

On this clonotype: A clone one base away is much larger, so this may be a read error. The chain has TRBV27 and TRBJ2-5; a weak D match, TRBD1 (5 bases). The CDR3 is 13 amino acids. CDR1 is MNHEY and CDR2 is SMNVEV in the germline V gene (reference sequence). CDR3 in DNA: TGTCCCAGCAGTGGCCACAACACAGGGACCCAGTACTTC. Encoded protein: CPSSGHNTGTQYF.

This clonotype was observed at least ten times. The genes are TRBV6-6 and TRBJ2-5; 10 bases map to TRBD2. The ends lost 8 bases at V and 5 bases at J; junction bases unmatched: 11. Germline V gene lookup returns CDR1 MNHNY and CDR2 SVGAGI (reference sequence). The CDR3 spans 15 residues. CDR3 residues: CASGLSGRSTETQYF. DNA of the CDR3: TGTGCCAGCGGACTTAGCGGGAGGTCGACGGAGACCCAGTACTTC.

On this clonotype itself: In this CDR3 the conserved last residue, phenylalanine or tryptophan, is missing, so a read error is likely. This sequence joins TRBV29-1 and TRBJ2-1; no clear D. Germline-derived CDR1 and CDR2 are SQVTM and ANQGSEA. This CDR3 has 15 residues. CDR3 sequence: CSVGGVWVSYSEQFL. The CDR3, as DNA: TGCAGCGTTGGAGGTGTGTGGGTTTCCTACAGTGAGCAGTTCCTC.

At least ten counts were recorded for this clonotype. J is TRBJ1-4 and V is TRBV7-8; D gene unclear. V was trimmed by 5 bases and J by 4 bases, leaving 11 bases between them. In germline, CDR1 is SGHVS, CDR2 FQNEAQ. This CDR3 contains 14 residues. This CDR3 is CASSKRSDNEKLFF. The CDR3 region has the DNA TGTGCCAGCAGCAAGAGGTCGGATAATGAAAAACTGTTTTTT. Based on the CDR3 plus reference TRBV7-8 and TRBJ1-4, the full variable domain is GAGVSQSPRYKVAKRGQDVALRCDPISGHVSLFWYQQALGQGPEFLTYFQNEAQLDKSGLPSDRFFAERPEGSVSTLKIQRTQQEDSAVYLCASSKRSDNEKLFFGSGTQLSVL.

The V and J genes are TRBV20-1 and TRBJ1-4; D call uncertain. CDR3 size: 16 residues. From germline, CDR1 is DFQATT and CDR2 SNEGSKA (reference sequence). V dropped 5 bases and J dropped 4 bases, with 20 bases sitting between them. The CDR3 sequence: CSASGMGGLDNEKLFF. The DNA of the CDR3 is TGCAGTGCTTCCGGGATGGGAGGGCTAGATAATGAAAAACTGTTTTTT.

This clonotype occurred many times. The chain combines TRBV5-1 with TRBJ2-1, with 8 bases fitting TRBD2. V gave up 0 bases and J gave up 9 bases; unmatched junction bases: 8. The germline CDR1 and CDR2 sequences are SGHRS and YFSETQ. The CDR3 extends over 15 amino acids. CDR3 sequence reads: CASSLAGGAVSEQFF. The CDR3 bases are TGCGCCAGCAGCTTGGCGGGGGGGGCCGTTTCTGAGCAGTTCTTC.

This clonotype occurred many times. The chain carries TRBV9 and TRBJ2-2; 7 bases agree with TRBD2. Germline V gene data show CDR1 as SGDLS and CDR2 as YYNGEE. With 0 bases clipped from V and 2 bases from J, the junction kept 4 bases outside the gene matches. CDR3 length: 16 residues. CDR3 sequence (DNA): TGTGCCAGCAGCGTAGTGGCGGGGGAAAACACCGGGGAGCTGTTTTTT. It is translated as CASSVVAGENTGELFF.

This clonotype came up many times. CDR3 loop: CASSTRQPSNQPQHF. In DNA form, the CDR3 reads TGTGCCAGCAGTACCAGACAGCCTAGCAATCAGCCCCAGCATTTT. The chain carries TRBV12-3 or TRBV12-4 and TRBJ1-5; D is perhaps TRBD1 (5 bases). This CDR3 region has 15 residues. V was cut by 5 bases and J by 0 bases, with 11 bases left in between.

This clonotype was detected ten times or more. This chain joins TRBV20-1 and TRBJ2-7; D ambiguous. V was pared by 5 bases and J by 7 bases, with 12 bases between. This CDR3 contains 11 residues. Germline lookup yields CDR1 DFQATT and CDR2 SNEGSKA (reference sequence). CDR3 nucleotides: TGCAGTGCTCAACCCGCGCGTGAGCAGTACTTC. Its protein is CSAQPAREQYF.

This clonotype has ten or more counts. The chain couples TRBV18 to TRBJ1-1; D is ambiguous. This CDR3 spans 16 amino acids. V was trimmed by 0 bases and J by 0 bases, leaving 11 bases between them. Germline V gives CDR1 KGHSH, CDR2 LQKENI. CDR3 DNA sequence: TGTGCCAGCTCACCACCGGACGAAAATTTGAACACTGAAGCTTTCTTT. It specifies CASSPPDENLNTEAFF.